A single sample gave rise to the 20 T cell receptor beta chains below, sequenced in a study of cytotoxic CD8 clonotypes in ibrutinib-treated CLL. The method was immunoSEQ multiplex PCR; TCRdb's version includes in-frame clones alone and lacks a portion of them. The sample consists of approximately 190,000 clones, 79% of them appearing once. Sequenced material: PBMCs, taken after 12 months of ibrutinib treatment. The source is a human donor with chronic lymphocytic leukemia.

The chain recombines TRBV7-3 with TRBJ1-3; no clear D. The V gene's germline CDR1 is SGHTA and CDR2 FQGTGA. This CDR3 contains 13 residues. V was trimmed by 5 bases and J by 0 bases, leaving 5 bases between them. Here the CDR3 DNA reads TGTGCCAGCAGCCCGAGCTCTGGAAACACCATATATTTT. Translation gives CASSPSSGNTIYF.

The chain employs TRBV5-7 and TRBJ2-4; possibly TRBD1 for D (6 bases). TRBV5-7 is sorted into the ORF group, with uncertain function. V lost 3 bases and J lost 3, with 16 bases in between. CDR3 length: 16 amino acids. The CDR3 DNA reads TGTGCCAGCAGCTCACAGGGCCAGGTGGGCAAAAACATTCAGTACTTC. It translates to CASSSQGQVGKNIQYF.

The chain joins TRBV19 to TRBJ1-2; 7 bases are shared with TRBD1. The germline gives CDR1 LNHDA, CDR2 SQIVND (reference sequence). The CDR3 has 15 amino acids. Trimming at V came to 5 bases and at J to 7 bases, leaving 13 bases not matched to a gene. The CDR3 is CASSPGGQGVTGYTF. CDR3 coding DNA: TGTGCCAGTAGTCCAGGAGGGCAGGGGGTCACTGGCTACACCTTC.

This sequence joins TRBV5-1 and TRBJ2-3, with 7 bases aligning to TRBD2. Germline trimming cut 5 bases from V and 2 bases from J; bases unmatched to any gene: 8. The CDR3 totals 15 residues. The V gene's germline CDR1 is SGHRS and CDR2 YFSETQ. In nucleotides, the CDR3 is TGCGCCAGCAGTATTTGGCGGGGGAACACAGATACGCAGTATTTT. It is translated as CASSIWRGNTDTQYF.

The rearrangement joins TRBV12-2 to TRBJ1-2; no check of the table's D call, TRBD1, against the DNA was made. TRBV12-2 is a pseudogene segment. The CDR3 runs to 8 residues. As DNA, the CDR3 is TGTGCCACGACAGCCCAATACTTC. Translated, it gives CATTAQYF.

CDR3 residues: CASSLTGGNYGYTF. The CDR3 nucleotides are TGCGCCAGCAGCTTGACGGGTGGTAACTATGGCTACACCTTC. V and J are TRBV5-1 and TRBJ1-2, with D unclear. V lost 1 base and J 1 base, leaving 8 bases between the germline ends. The CDR3 runs 14 residues. Germline values: CDR1 SGHRS, CDR2 YFSETQ.

This clone was seen more than once but under ten times. The chain recombines TRBV10-1 with TRBJ2-7; D gene uncertain. V shed 3 bases and J shed 8 bases, with 8 bases lying between them. The CDR3 is made up of 11 amino acids. The germline CDR1 and CDR2 sequences are WNHNN and SYGVQD (reference sequence). CDR3 sequence (DNA): TGCGCCAGCAGTGACCAAAGCAAGCAGTACTTC. Translation: CASSDQSKQYF.

This clone was recorded a few times. This rearrangement joins TRBV28 to TRBJ2-7; D may correspond to TRBD1 or TRBD2 (5 bases each). The CDR3 contains 13 residues. Trimming took 2 bases from V and 4 from J, leaving 9 bases between them. The germline V gene has CDR1 MDHEN and CDR2 SYDVKM. The CDR3 DNA is TGTGCCAGCAGTTTAAGGTGGGGGTACGAGCAGTACTTC. Its translation: CASSLRWGYEQYF.

This sequence joins TRBV6-5 and TRBJ2-1, with D uncertain. The CDR3 extends over 13 amino acids. Germline values: CDR1 MNHEY, CDR2 SVGAGI. Trimming stripped 2 bases from V and 5 bases from J, with 7 bases between. The CDR3 loop reads CASSYPPNNEQFF. CDR3 nucleotide sequence: TGTGCCAGCAGTTACCCGCCCAACAATGAGCAGTTCTTC.

The chain links TRBV25-1 to TRBJ2-3; maybe TRBD1 (6 bases). Germline V CDR1 and CDR2: MGHDK, SYGVNS. The CDR3 has 15 amino acids. V lost 6 bases and J lost 4, with 17 bases in between. The CDR3, as DNA: TGTGCCAGCAGCCCCGTGGGCAGGGGTCCAGATACGCAGTATTTT. This gives the protein CASSPVGRGPDTQYF.

This clone turned up a few times. Other DNA sequences in this sample translate to the same CDR3. This chain links TRBV5-1 with TRBJ2-7; 10 bases line up with TRBD1. Trimming cost V 4 bases and J 3 bases; bases outside gene matches: 4. This CDR3 has 14 residues. The germline gives CDR1 SGHRS, CDR2 YFSETQ. In DNA, the CDR3 is TGCGCCAGCAGCCCCGGACAGGGGGGCTACGAGCAGTACTTC. Amino acid sequence: CASSPGQGGYEQYF.

The CDR3: CASSQGPPYGYTF. As DNA, the CDR3 is TGTGCCAGCAGTCAGGGACCCCCCTATGGCTACACCTTC. The V call is TRBV6-1, the J call TRBJ1-2, with D maybe TRBD1 (5 bases). Germline V gives CDR1 MNHNS, CDR2 SASEGT. The germline V and J ends were trimmed by 5 bases and 4 bases, with 11 bases remaining between them. This CDR3 is built from 13 residues.

This rearrangement joins TRBV2 to TRBJ1-1; D gene uncertain. From germline, CDR1 is SNHLY and CDR2 FYNNEI. This CDR3 has 13 residues. With 7 bases removed from V and 0 bases from J, the gap between germline ends came to 9 bases. CDR3 sequence reads: CASMVRLNTEAFF. The CDR3 bases are TGTGCCAGCATGGTCCGATTGAACACTGAAGCTTTCTTT.

Written as DNA, the CDR3 is TGCAGTGCTGGACAGCAAACCATATATTTT. Residues: CSAGQQTIYF. The chain recombines TRBV20-1 with TRBJ1-3; D possibly corresponds to TRBD1 (6 bases). Trimming shortened V by 5 bases and J by 10 bases, and 9 bases separated the two germline ends. Germline CDR1 DFQATT, CDR2 SNEGSKA (reference sequence). The CDR3 loop spans 10 amino acids.

V usage is TRBV10-3 and J usage is TRBJ2-7, with D perhaps matching TRBD1 (5 bases). This CDR3 contains 12 residues. Looked up from germline, CDR1 is ENHRY and CDR2 is SYGVKD. V dropped 7 bases and J dropped 3 bases, with 10 bases sitting between them. CDR3 residues: CAITDSGYEQYF. CDR3 sequence (DNA): TGTGCCATCACCGACAGTGGCTACGAGCAGTACTTC.

The chain combines TRBV7-9 with TRBJ2-5, with 10 bases aligning to TRBD2. The CDR3 totals 18 residues. Trimming removed 1 base from V and 1 base from J; junction bases left unmatched: 9. Germline CDR1 SEHNR, CDR2 FQNEAQ (reference sequence). The CDR3 bases are TGTGCCAGCAGCTTAGGGGTCCCACTAGCGGGGTTCCAAGAGACCCAGTACTTC. Protein product: CASSLGVPLAGFQETQYF.

This clone was observed a handful of times. The chain couples TRBV19 to TRBJ1-5, with D hard to call. Trimming cost V 5 bases and J 4 bases, with 9 bases left between them. This CDR3 is 13 amino acids long. Germline V gives CDR1 LNHDA, CDR2 SQIVND (reference sequence). CDR3 nucleotides: TGTGCCAGTAGTCAGGACTTTAATCAGCCCCAGCATTTT. Amino acid sequence: CASSQDFNQPQHF. The whole variable domain, remainder taken from reference TRBV19 and TRBJ1-5, is DGGITQSPKYLFRKEGQNVTLSCEQNLNHDAMYWYRQDPGQGLRLIYYSQIVNDFQKGDIAEGYSVSREKKESFPLTVTSAQKNPTAFYLCASSQDFNQPQHFGDGTRLSIL.

A single count supports this clone. The rearrangement links TRBV19 to TRBJ2-7, with TRBD2 matching 9 bases. CDR1 and CDR2 (germline): LNHDA, SQIVND (reference sequence). The CDR3 has 16 amino acids. V gave up 4 bases and J gave up 0 bases; unmatched junction bases: 7. The DNA of the CDR3 is TGTGCCAGTAGTACCGTAGAGGGACTAGCCTCCTACGAGCAGTACTTC. Protein sequence: CASSTVEGLASYEQYF.

The chain recombines TRBV6-1 with TRBJ1-5; perhaps TRBD1 as D (6 bases). Looked up from germline, CDR1 is MNHNS and CDR2 is SASEGT. V shed 2 bases and J shed 6 bases, with 17 bases lying between them. CDR3 length equals 16 residues. CDR3 protein: CASSEFGGPGGQPQHF. The CDR3 nucleotides read TGTGCCAGCAGTGAATTTGGGGGCCCAGGCGGTCAGCCCCAGCATTTT.

This chain uses TRBV6-5 with TRBJ1-2; no clear D gene. Trimming removed 2 bases from V and 2 bases from J, with 12 bases in between. This CDR3 contains 15 residues. Per the germline V gene, CDR1 is MNHEY and CDR2 is SVGAGI. In DNA form, the CDR3 reads TGTGCCAGCAGTTACGTCTCGACGGGAAACTATGGCTACACCTTC. This sequence encodes CASSYVSTGNYGYTF.